The rows below give T cell receptor beta chains drawn from one sample of a study of T-cell memory formation after mild COVID-19. One entry per CDR3 protein results from TCRdb running MiXCR on the 5' RACE reads. The data show roughly 450,000 distinct CDR3 sequences, with over 15% seen just once and around an eighth held by the top ten. Input material: PBMCs or a T cell subset sorted from them (not recorded which). The receptors originated from an adult woman who had mild COVID-19 (a few samples of this study predate the infection). Cell type and time point are not known. Each CDR3 is given with its conserved first and last residue. Fields, in order: D gene, CDR3 length, J gene, V gene, clone size, CDR3 protein, CDR3 DNA. D genes are given only for firm matches. A row's size may be missing; if present it is once, few, many or a size class.

TRBD1	22	TRBJ1-2	TRBV12-3/TRBV12-4	few	CASSLRPLRTGARLHASYGYTF	TGTGCCAGCAGCTTGCGCCCCCTTCGGACAGGGGCCCGTCTCCACGCTAGCTATGGCTACACCTTC
NA	13	TRBJ2-1	TRBV9	few	CASSPDEVSEQFF	TGTGCCAGCAGCCCAGATGAGGTGTCGGAGCAGTTCTTC
NA	14	TRBJ2-5	TRBV18	NA	CASSPSRVQETQYF	TGTGCCAGCTCACCATCTCGCGTCCAAGAGACCCAGTACTTC
NA	14	TRBJ1-5	TRBV10-3	NA	CAISEGARAQPQHF	TGTGCCATCAGTGAGGGGGCGCGGGCTCAGCCCCAGCATTTT
NA	14	TRBJ1-6	TRBV25-1	few	CASSEQVDNSPLHF	TGTGCCAGCAGTGAACAGGTTGACAATTCACCCCTCCACTTT
NA	14	TRBJ2-5	TRBV6-5	NA	CASSSTGSEETQYF	TGTGCCAGCAGTTCCACAGGGTCCGAAGAGACCCAGTACTTC
NA	13	TRBJ1-1	TRBV19	many	CASSIAEDTEAFF	TGTGCCAGTAGTATCGCAGAGGACACTGAAGCTTTCTTT
NA	13	TRBJ1-1	TRBV15	NA	CATSSWQNDEAFF	TGTGCCACCAGCAGCTGGCAGAATGATGAAGCTTTCTTT
TRBD2	11	TRBJ2-1	TRBV29-1	few	CSVRGVDEQFF	TGCAGCGTTCGGGGGGTAGATGAGCAGTTCTTC
NA	13	TRBJ1-5	TRBV12-3/TRBV12-4	NA	CASSPGVRQPQHF	TGTGCCAGCAGTCCCGGGGTACGCCAGCCCCAGCATTTT
NA	16	TRBJ1-1	TRBV15	NA	CATSRGRWTANTEAFF	TGTGCCACCAGCAGAGGTAGGTGGACAGCGAACACTGAAGCTTTCTTT
NA	14	TRBJ1-2	TRBV27	NA	CASSLTPAMYGYTF	TGTGCCAGCAGTTTAACTCCCGCCATGTATGGCTACACCTTC
TRBD2	16	TRBJ2-1	TRBV20-1	few	CSANPIGGSSYNEQFF	TGCAGTGCTAACCCGATCGGGGGGAGTTCCTACAATGAGCAGTTCTTC
NA	14	TRBJ1-5	TRBV6-6	few	CASSYPGGSTVPHF	TGTGCCAGCAGTTACCCCGGCGGCAGTACAGTTCCGCATTTT
TRBD1	16	TRBJ2-7	TRBV9	NA	CASSVVPKGQDYEQYF	TGTGCCAGCAGCGTAGTGCCCAAGGGACAGGACTACGAGCAGTACTTC
NA	12	TRBJ1-4	TRBV20-1	NA	CSARRPNEKLFF	TGCAGTGCTAGACGACCCAATGAAAAACTGTTTTTT
NA	16	TRBJ2-3	TRBV5-1	NA	CASSLVGMAGTDTQYF	TGCGCCAGCAGCTTGGTGGGTATGGCAGGGACAGATACGCAGTATTTT
TRBD1	18	TRBJ1-3	TRBV7-9	NA	CAVTGTGNGISSGNTIYF	TGTGCCGTCACCGGGACAGGGAACGGAATTAGCTCTGGAAACACCATATATTTT
NA	12	TRBJ2-3	TRBV29-1	NA	CARTTGTDTQYF	TGCGCCCGGACGACCGGCACAGATACGCAGTATTTT